This T cell receptor (beta chain) emerged from a study of T-cell reconstitution after alpha-beta-depleted transplantation in children. Study-level points and caveats: Roughly two months post-transplant, alpha-beta T cells reportedly originated from several hundred graft clones that had expanded.

Preparation of the TCRbeta library involved a method that used unique molecular identifiers. TCRdb itself ran the PCR reads through MiXCR, one entry per CDR3 protein. The repertoire holds fewer than 550,000 distinct CDR3 sequences, 15% to 20% seen once, with less than 30% in the top ten. With respect to this clonotype: Its antigen is not identified.

V was shortened by 1 base and J by 3 bases, with 13 bases between the two germline ends. The CDR3 extends over 16 amino acids. Germline-derived CDR1 and CDR2 are SGHTA and FQGNSA. The source of this sequence is a boy younger than two who had a stem cell transplant for Wiskott-Aldrich syndrome, so the T cells may come from the graft donor. This sequence joins TRBV7-2 and TRBJ2-1; D is uncertain. The sample in question was PBMCs, mostly from graft donor cells, obtained 360 days after TCRalphabeta/CD19-depleted stem cell transplant. CDR3 loop: CASSLVDRVVYNEQFF. CDR3 nucleotide sequence: TGTGCCAGCAGCTTAGTTGATCGGGTCGTCTACAATGAGCAGTTCTTC.